This passage covers 15 T cell receptor beta chains from one sample sequenced in a study of T cell responses to AZD1222 COVID-19 vaccine. Generated by immunoSEQ multiplex PCR, the TCRdb table keeps only in-frame clones and is missing some. In the table there are about 170,000 clones, 85% to 90% of which are singletons. Sequencing used peripheral blood, obtained on day 0 of AZD1222 vaccination. The receptors here all came from an adult in good health.

This clone was seen more than once but under ten times. The rearrangement links TRBV29-1 to TRBJ1-2, with D unclear. The CDR3 covers 11 residues. Germline lookup yields CDR1 SQVTM and CDR2 ANQGSEA. The CDR3 sequence is CTSGDTYGYTF. CDR3 in DNA: TGCACCTCCGGGGATACCTATGGCTACACCTTC.

The chain is built from TRBV2 and TRBJ1-6; a weak D match, TRBD1 (6 bases). Germline CDR1 is SNHLY and CDR2 is FYNNEI. This CDR3 has 15 amino acids. Trimming stripped 8 bases from V and 5 bases from J, with 16 bases between. CDR3: CASGDGGFDNSPLHF. CDR3 bases: TGTGCCAGCGGAGACGGGGGCTTCGATAATTCACCCCTCCACTTT.

V and J are TRBV5-1 and TRBJ2-5; D unclear. V lost 0 bases and J 2 bases, leaving 17 bases between the germline ends. The CDR3 runs to 17 residues. Germline V gene lookup returns CDR1 SGHRS and CDR2 YFSETQ. Here the CDR3 DNA reads TGCGCCAGCAGCTTGGAGCCGACACGCCGCCGTCAAGAGACCCAGTACTTC. Its translation: CASSLEPTRRRQETQYF.

The table lists this clone with a few counts. V usage is TRBV4-2 and J usage is TRBJ2-3, with D perhaps given as TRBD1 or TRBD2 (5 bases each). The germline CDR1 and CDR2 sequences are LGHNA and YNFKEQ. V was cut by 6 bases and J by 4 bases, with 14 bases left in between. This CDR3 comprises 14 residues. CDR3 nucleotides: TGTGCCAGCAGGAGGGGTGGGGGTTCAGATACGCAGTATTTT. It translates to CASRRGGGSDTQYF.

The rearrangement links TRBV7-6 to TRBJ1-2, with D uncertain. Per the germline V gene, CDR1 is SGHVS and CDR2 is FNYEAQ. The CDR3 spans 14 residues. V lost 5 bases to trimming and J lost 2 bases, with 12 bases between them. The CDR3 nucleotides read TGTGCCAGCAGCCCCCGCGAGAGCAACTATGGCTACACCTTC. It translates to CASSPRESNYGYTF.

V usage is TRBV4-1 and J usage is TRBJ1-2; D possibly corresponds to TRBD1 (5 bases). Germline V gene data show CDR1 as MGHRA and CDR2 as YSYEKL. This CDR3 region has 17 residues. Trimming left V 2 bases short and J 1 base short, with 17 bases between. In DNA form, the CDR3 reads TGCGCCAGCAGCCAAAGATATCAGGGTTGGGGTAACTATGGCTACACCTTC. Protein: CASSQRYQGWGNYGYTF.

This clone has only one observation. The chain joins TRBV9 to TRBJ2-3; D is uncertain. V was trimmed by 0 bases and J by 5 bases, leaving 7 bases between them. Germline values: CDR1 SGDLS, CDR2 YYNGEE. This CDR3 is built from 13 residues. DNA for the CDR3: TGTGCCAGCAGCGTAGAATGGGAAGATACGCAGTATTTT. Translating it yields CASSVEWEDTQYF.

The J gene is TRBJ2-7, the V gene TRBV2, with D unclear. Trimming took 0 bases from V and 3 from J, leaving 18 bases between them. Germline CDR1 SNHLY, CDR2 FYNNEI. CDR3 length: 17 amino acids. The CDR3 coding sequence is TGTGCCAGCAGTGAAGCGCTTCGGCAGAGGACCTTCTACGAGCAGTACTTC. Translation gives CASSEALRQRTFYEQYF.

The chain recombines TRBV6-5 with TRBJ2-3; 7 bases agree with TRBD2. The CDR3 consists of 15 residues. Trimming took 2 bases from V and 1 from J; bases not matched to a gene: 3. From germline, CDR1 is MNHEY and CDR2 SVGAGI. CDR3 amino acids: CASSYGAGGTDTQYF. CDR3 sequence (DNA): TGTGCCAGCAGTTACGGTGCGGGGGGCACAGATACGCAGTATTTT.

The rearrangement uses TRBV19 and TRBJ1-5; perhaps TRBD1 as D (6 bases). V was cut by 6 bases and J by 3 bases, with 18 bases left in between. This CDR3 region has 16 residues. Per germline, CDR1 LNHDA and CDR2 SQIVND (reference sequence). CDR3 residues: CASRTLTGRLNQPQHF. The CDR3 DNA reads TGTGCCAGTAGAACTCTAACAGGGCGCCTCAATCAGCCCCAGCATTTT.

The chain recombines TRBV9 with TRBJ1-6; D is ambiguous. Germline lookup yields CDR1 SGDLS and CDR2 YYNGEE. The V gene lost 3 bases and the J gene lost 8 bases, with 6 bases spanning the gap. The CDR3 spans 12 residues. This CDR3 is CASSAGDSPLHF. CDR3 coding DNA: TGTGCCAGCAGCGCCGGGGATTCACCCCTCCACTTT. The variable domain in full, completed from reference TRBV9 and TRBJ1-6, reads DSGVTQTPKHLITATGQRVTLRCSPRSGDLSVYWYQQSLDQGLQFLIQYYNGEERAKGNILERFSAQQFPDLHSELNLSSLELGDSALYFCASSAGDSPLHFGNGTRLTVT.

The chain recombines TRBV5-1 with TRBJ2-5; 8 bases agree with TRBD1. The trim removed 4 bases at V and 5 bases at J, leaving 10 bases unmatched. This CDR3 is built from 15 residues. Germline V gene lookup returns CDR1 SGHRS and CDR2 YFSETQ. CDR3: CASSPQRTGRETQYF. As DNA, the CDR3 is TGCGCCAGCAGCCCACAACGGACAGGGAGGGAGACCCAGTACTTC.

The chain recombines TRBV28 with TRBJ1-5; 7 bases map to TRBD1. Germline V gene lookup returns CDR1 MDHEN and CDR2 SYDVKM. V was clipped by 2 bases and J by 6 bases; unmatched bases: 7. The CDR3 length is 15 residues. This chain's CDR3 is CASSLRLTGSQPQHF. For the CDR3, the DNA is TGTGCCAGCAGTTTAAGGTTGACAGGGAGTCAGCCCCAGCATTTT.

This clone was observed a single time. The genes are TRBV5-1 and TRBJ2-1; no firm D call. V lost 4 bases to trimming and J lost 0 bases, with 11 bases between them. The V gene's germline CDR1 is SGHRS and CDR2 YFSETQ. CDR3 length equals 15 residues. CDR3 coding DNA: TGCGCCAGCAGCGACGACGGAAGCTCCTACAATGAGCAGTTCTTC. The encoded protein is CASSDDGSSYNEQFF.

The chain employs TRBV5-1 and TRBJ2-5; the match to TRBD1 covers 9 bases. The CDR3 runs to 14 residues. CDR1 is SGHRS and CDR2 is YFSETQ in the germline V gene. V was pared by 0 bases and J by 7 bases, with 4 bases of the junction left unmatched. The CDR3: CASSLDRGPGTQYF. The CDR3 DNA reads TGCGCCAGCAGCTTGGACAGGGGGCCAGGGACCCAGTACTTC.